These 2 T cell receptor beta chains share one sample of origin, sequenced in a study of blood T cell repertoires in COVID-19. Here immunoSEQ multiplex PCR was the method, and the copy in TCRdb shows in-frame clones only, minus some. This table holds 100,000 to 150,000 clones, about 74% found once. Sequencing was done on a sample of peripheral blood. All receptors come from a man aged 55-75 years with acute or convalescent COVID-19.

The gene calls are TRBV25-1 and TRBJ1-1; D remains ambiguous. The CDR3 has 10 residues. V lost 10 bases and J lost 7, with 10 bases in between. Germline values: CDR1 MGHDK, CDR2 SYGVNS. CDR3 sequence: CATRESEAFF. CDR3 DNA: TGTGCCACCCGGGAGAGTGAAGCTTTCTTT.

This chain links TRBV18 with TRBJ2-6, with a tentative D call TRBD1 (6 bases). Germline V lookup: CDR1 KGHSH, CDR2 LQKENI. Trimming removed 3 bases from V and 0 bases from J, with 15 bases in between. This CDR3 has 18 residues. CDR3 in amino acids: CASSPWGQASSGANVLTF. The CDR3, as DNA: TGTGCCAGCTCACCCTGGGGGCAGGCTAGCTCTGGGGCCAACGTCCTGACTTTC. The full variable domain, with the rest looked up from reference TRBV18 and TRBJ2-6, is NAGVMQNPRHLVRRRGQEARLRCSPMKGHSHVYWYRQLPEEGLKFMVYLQKENIIDESGMPKERFSAEFPKEGPSILRIQQVVRGDSAAYFCASSPWGQASSGANVLTFGAGSRLTVL.